This T cell receptor beta chain came from a study of T cell clonotyping in hematopoietic cell transplantation (dated by TCRdb to the early 2020s). About the full investigation: A total of about 140 blood samples were gathered in the study from fewer than 40 consecutive transplant recipients along with their related donors. Recruitment of patients was conducted between late 2015 and January 2017, and follow-up was continued until late 2020 or death.

In regard to this clone: It has no known antigen specificity. The input lacks base qualities; no much larger clone sits a single base away.

What the research found in general, with its limitations: Recipient repertoires showed only a small fraction of overlap with donor repertoires, and over 97% appeared de novo at the given depth. Broader TCR repertoire diversity after transplant was predicted by Inverse Simpson Index values from donors and from recipients before transplant. Sample size was limited, and cells were not sorted, so CD4 and CD8 repertoire contributions could not be separated. After transplant, TCR diversity in recipients dropped, and pathologically expanded clonotypes climbed progressively between day 30 and day 180.

CDR1 SGHDN and CDR2 FVKESK were looked up in the germline V gene. The V and J ends are trimmed by 5 bases and 5 bases, leaving 15 bases between them. The CDR3 contains 14 residues, cysteine and phenylalanine counted. Only the CDR3 DNA stays, 42 bases, in frame from base 1. TCR beta CDR3 regions were amplified from genomic DNA with the immunoSEQ assay, a bias-controlled multiplex PCR using V- and J-specific primers. A proprietary barcode and Illumina adapter sequences were added to the CDR3 amplicons in a second PCR step. An Illumina MiSeq instrument was used to sequence the CDR3 libraries. In the authors' own workflow: immunoSEQ Analyzer 3.0 was used for export and quality control, with R Bioconductor and Immunarch used for downstream analyses. Only productive rearrangements within the normalized downsampled data set were used in the calculation of repertoire metrics. In the normalized cohort, clonotypes with more than 5 templates were defined as pathologically expanded. The Inverse Simpson Index served as the measure of repertoire diversity. The non-normalized data set was used for CMV-specificity analyses so that all clonotypes could be captured. TCRdb re-hosts the immuneACCESS table, in-frame sequences only. Its copies lack some clones; in the studies checked, an unresolved V gene accounts for under half of them, and the cause for the rest is not known. That table supplies the V and J calls and clone size; D and trimming were determined from the DNA. A total of roughly 4,800 clones appear in this sample, roughly 19% of them only once. The ten largest clones represent under 25% of the sample.

In the paper's terms, the time point label means: 180 days after allo-HCT. Blood samples were obtained from recipients approximately 28 days before transplant and at days 30, 100 and 180 after transplant. Using Nuclei Lysis Solution, genomic DNA was extracted from unfractionated peripheral blood mononuclear cells that were either fresh or cryopreserved. The chain is encoded by TRBV14 joined to TRBJ2-5; a weak D assignment points to TRBD2 (6 bases agree). The sample in question was PBMCs, obtained 180 days after allogeneic stem cell transplant. This TCR derives from a male patient in his late teens or twenties who had an allogeneic stem cell transplant, so the T cells may come from the graft donor. Some clones in this sample may be carry-over from other donors' samples. The CDR3 reads as follows: CASSARAGTETQYF. At the DNA level, the sequence is TGTGCCAGCAGCGCGCGGGCAGGGACTGAGACCCAGTACTTC.